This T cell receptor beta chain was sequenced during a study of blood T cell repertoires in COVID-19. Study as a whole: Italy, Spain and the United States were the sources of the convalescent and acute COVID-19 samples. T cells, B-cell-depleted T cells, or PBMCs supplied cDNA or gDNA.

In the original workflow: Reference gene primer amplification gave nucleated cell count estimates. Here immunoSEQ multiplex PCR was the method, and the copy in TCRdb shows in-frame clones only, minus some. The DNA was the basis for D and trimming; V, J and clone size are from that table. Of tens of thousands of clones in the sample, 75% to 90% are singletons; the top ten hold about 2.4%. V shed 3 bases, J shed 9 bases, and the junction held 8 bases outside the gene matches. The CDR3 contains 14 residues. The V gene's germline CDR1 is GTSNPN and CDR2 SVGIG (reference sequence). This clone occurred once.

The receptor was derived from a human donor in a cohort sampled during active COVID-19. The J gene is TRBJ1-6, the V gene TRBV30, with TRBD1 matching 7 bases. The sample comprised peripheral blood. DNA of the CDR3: TGTGCCTGGAGGGGTCAGGGGGGAAGTTCACCCCTCCACTTT. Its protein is CAWRGQGGSSPLHF.